Below, 17 T cell receptor beta chains from the same sample are listed, as sequenced in a study of shared clonotypes between healthy human individuals. Method: immunoSEQ multiplex PCR; TCRdb's copy keeps in-frame clones and lacks some. The sample yields some 2.3 million clones, 85% to 95% seen once. Specimen: naive CD4+ T cells from PBMCs. Sample subset: CD45RA+ positively selected. These receptors were collected from a man between 18 and 35 years old in good health. Some clones in this sample may be carry-over from other donors' samples.

The gene calls are TRBV7-2 and TRBJ2-1, with TRBD2 matching over 7 bases. The CDR3 loop spans 17 amino acids. The germline V gene encodes CDR1 SGHTA and CDR2 FQGNSA. V trimming: 5 bases; J trimming: 6 bases; junction bases outside the gene matches: 16. The CDR3 DNA sequence: TGTGCCAGCAGCGCACCTACGGGCTGGCCTAGCGGCAATGAGCAGTTCTTC. Translated, it gives CASSAPTGWPSGNEQFF.

The gene calls are TRBV7-8 and TRBJ1-2, with 9 bases identical to TRBD1. Germline V CDR1 and CDR2: SGHVS, FQNEAQ. V lost 5 bases to trimming and J lost 5 bases; unmatched junction nucleotides: 6. This CDR3 spans 14 amino acids. The CDR3 region is CASSPRTGAYGYTF. Written as DNA, the CDR3 is TGTGCCAGCAGCCCGCGGACAGGGGCTTATGGCTACACCTTC.

The gene calls are TRBV7-2 and TRBJ1-5; D unclear. This CDR3 spans 14 amino acids. Trimming pared 5 bases from V and 3 bases from J, leaving 11 bases between. CDR1 is SGHTA and CDR2 is FQGNSA in the germline V gene. Here the CDR3 DNA reads TGTGCCAGCAGCCCTGGGTGGTTCAATCAGCCCCAGCATTTT. Amino acids: CASSPGWFNQPQHF. Together with reference TRBV7-2 and TRBJ1-5, the CDR3 gives the full variable domain: GAGVSQSPSNKVTEKGKDVELRCDPISGHTALYWYRQSLGQGLEFLIYFQGNSAPDKSGLPSDRFSAERTGGSVSTLTIQRTQQEDSAVYLCASSPGWFNQPQHFGDGTRLSIL.

This chain connects TRBV19 to TRBJ2-5; no definite D call. V lost 4 bases and J 4 bases, leaving 10 bases between the germline ends. The CDR3 has 13 amino acids. CDR1 is LNHDA, CDR2 SQIVND, per germline (reference sequence). Here the CDR3 reads CASSRPGRETQYF. The CDR3 coding sequence is TGTGCCAGTAGTAGGCCGGGCCGAGAGACCCAGTACTTC.

The chain couples TRBV11-2 to TRBJ2-3; D not certain. The CDR3 has 14 amino acids. Germline CDR1 reads SGHAT; CDR2 reads FQNNGV. V lost 7 bases, J lost 0 bases, and 11 bases lay in between. CDR3 in amino acids: CASTRGRSTDTQYF. The CDR3 DNA is TGTGCCAGCACCCGAGGCCGTAGCACAGATACGCAGTATTTT.

The chain recombines TRBV21-1 with TRBJ2-7; TRBD2 was called by the table and not checked on the DNA. TRBV21-1 is labeled a pseudogene. This CDR3 has 19 amino acids. The CDR3: CASSTPGLADYHTQYEQYF. The CDR3 bases are TGTGCCAGCAGTACTCCGGGACTAGCGGACTATCATACCCAATACGAGCAGTACTTC.

V usage is TRBV2 and J usage is TRBJ2-3; no reliable D call. Germline V lookup: CDR1 SNHLY, CDR2 FYNNEI. V lost 2 bases to trimming and J lost 6 bases, with 9 bases between them. The CDR3 covers 13 residues. DNA for the CDR3: TGTGCCAGCAGTGAAAAACGCCGGGATACGCAGTATTTT. Translated, it gives CASSEKRRDTQYF.

The chain combines TRBV2 with TRBJ2-2, with TRBD2 as a possible D gene (5 bases). Germline loops: CDR1 SNHLY, CDR2 FYNNEI. The CDR3 loop spans 14 amino acids. With 4 bases removed from V and 1 base from J, the gap between germline ends came to 7 bases. Written as DNA, the CDR3 is TGTGCCAGCAGTGTACGGGGGAACACCGGGGAGCTGTTTTTT. This translates into CASSVRGNTGELFF.

The chain joins TRBV7-2 to TRBJ2-3; the D is unclear. The CDR3 spans 14 residues. CDR1 is SGHTA, CDR2 FQGNSA, per germline. Trimming took 0 bases from V and 6 from J, leaving 10 bases between them. The CDR3 nucleotides read TGTGCCAGCAGCTTAGCTATCGGGCAGGATACGCAGTATTTT. This translates into CASSLAIGQDTQYF.

V and J are TRBV6-1 and TRBJ1-1, with 9 bases fitting TRBD1. Per germline, CDR1 MNHNS and CDR2 SASEGT. The CDR3 consists of 13 residues. After removal of 5 bases from V and 7 bases from J, the junction contained 5 bases not matched to a gene. The CDR3 spells CASSRTGVSEAFF. In DNA form, the CDR3 reads TGTGCCAGCAGTAGGACAGGGGTAAGTGAAGCTTTCTTT.

V is TRBV19 and J is TRBJ1-2, with 9 bases identical to TRBD1. The V and J ends lost 1 base and 4 bases, in that order; junction bases with no gene match: 4. Germline V lookup: CDR1 LNHDA, CDR2 SQIVND (reference sequence). This CDR3 has 15 amino acids. The CDR3 spells CASSIATGGGYGYTF. The CDR3 DNA follows: TGTGCCAGTAGTATAGCTACAGGGGGCGGCTATGGCTACACCTTC.

J is TRBJ1-5 and V is TRBV4-3; D unresolved. This CDR3 contains 15 residues. Trimming took off 4 bases at V and 0 bases at J, with 10 bases between the two ends. In germline, CDR1 is LGHNA, CDR2 YSLEER. The CDR3 region has the DNA TGCGCCAGCAGCCCCAGGTTCTATAGCAATCAGCCCCAGCATTTT. It specifies CASSPRFYSNQPQHF.

This chain joins TRBV29-1 and TRBJ2-4; 9 nucleotides line up with TRBD1. V was pared by 4 bases and J by 5 bases, with 6 bases of the junction left unmatched. CDR1 is SQVTM, CDR2 ANQGSEA, per germline. This CDR3 contains 14 residues. CDR3 protein: CSVATRDRENIQYF. The CDR3 nucleotides read TGCAGCGTTGCGACCCGGGACAGGGAAAACATTCAGTACTTC.

This sequence joins TRBV2 and TRBJ2-5; D possibly corresponds to TRBD2 (6 bases). This CDR3 is built from 14 residues. V lost 6 bases and J lost 1, with 12 bases in between. Germline V gives CDR1 SNHLY, CDR2 FYNNEI. The CDR3 coding sequence is TGTGCCAGCAGCCCCAGGACTACCCAAGAGACCCAGTACTTC. Its protein product is CASSPRTTQETQYF.

The rearrangement joins TRBV5-4 to TRBJ2-2; D might be TRBD1 (6 bases). V lost 3 bases, J lost 6 bases, and 12 bases lay in between. CDR1 and CDR2 from the germline V gene are SGHNT and YYREEE (reference sequence). The CDR3 spans 14 residues. CDR3 nucleotide sequence: TGTGCCAGCAGCTCTGGACAGAAACCCGGGGAGCTGTTTTTT. Amino acid sequence: CASSSGQKPGELFF.

The chain uses TRBV5-1 and TRBJ2-3; D remains unclear. The CDR3 spans 14 residues. Looked up from germline, CDR1 is SGHRS and CDR2 is YFSETQ. V lost 2 bases and J lost 2, with 9 bases in between. The CDR3 DNA is TGCGCCAGCAGCTTCGGCAGCATCACAGATACGCAGTATTTT. Translation: CASSFGSITDTQYF.

The chain combines TRBV23-1 with TRBJ1-3, with unresolved D. TRBV23-1 is identified as an open reading frame with a role that is uncertain. The CDR3 loop spans 15 amino acids. Trimming cost V 3 bases and J 0 bases, with 9 bases left between them. CDR3 amino acids: CASSQTRNSGNTIYF. As DNA, the CDR3 is TGCGCCAGCAGTCAGACTAGGAACTCTGGAAACACCATATATTTT.